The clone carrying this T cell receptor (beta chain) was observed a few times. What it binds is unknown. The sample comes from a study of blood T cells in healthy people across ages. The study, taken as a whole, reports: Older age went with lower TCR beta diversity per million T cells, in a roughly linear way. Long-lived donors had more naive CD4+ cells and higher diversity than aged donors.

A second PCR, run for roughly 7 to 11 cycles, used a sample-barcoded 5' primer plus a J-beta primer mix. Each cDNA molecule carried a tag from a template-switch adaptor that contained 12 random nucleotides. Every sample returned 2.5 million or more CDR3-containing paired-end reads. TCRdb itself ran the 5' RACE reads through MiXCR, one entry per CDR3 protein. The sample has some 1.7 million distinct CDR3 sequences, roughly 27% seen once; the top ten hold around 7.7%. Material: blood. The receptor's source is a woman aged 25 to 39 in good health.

The CDR3 sequence: CASKSDIDQPQHF. The CDR3 nucleotides are TGTGCCAGCAAGAGTGACATAGATCAGCCCCAGCATTTT. The chain couples TRBV2 to TRBJ1-5; D gene uncertain. Between the trimmed V and J ends, which lost 7 bases and 5 bases, there was a span of 12 bases. The germline gives CDR1 SNHLY, CDR2 FYNNEI. CDR3 length: 13 residues.